This T cell receptor (beta chain) was captured by sequencing in a study of CD8 T cells in ankylosing spondylitis. Findings and limits, study-wide: Seemingly characteristic of ankylosing spondylitis blood was a TCR beta motif consisting of several highly homologous variants. As for the disease-linked clones, they showed a CD8+ phenotype and occurred at relatively low frequencies in peripheral blood.

Germline trimming cut 5 bases from V and 2 bases from J; bases unmatched to any gene: 12. This CDR3 comprises 17 residues. CDR1 and CDR2 (germline): SGHVS, FQNEAQ. This clonotype occurred a few times. What it binds is unknown. Quantitative 5'-RACE with molecular barcodes was used to make the TCR beta libraries. TCRdb recomputed calls from the 5' RACE reads with MiXCR, one row per CDR3 protein. The table includes 250,000 or so distinct CDR3 sequences, roughly 18% detected once. This sequence joins TRBV7-8 and TRBJ1-5; 7 bases align to TRBD1. The receptor's source is a male donor with ankylosing spondylitis or in good health (not recorded which). What was sequenced was blood, either unsorted or a sorted T cell fraction (not recorded which). The CDR3 protein is CASSGGPDRSGNQPQHF. The CDR3, as DNA: TGTGCCAGCAGCGGGGGTCCGGACAGGTCTGGCAATCAGCCCCAGCATTTT.